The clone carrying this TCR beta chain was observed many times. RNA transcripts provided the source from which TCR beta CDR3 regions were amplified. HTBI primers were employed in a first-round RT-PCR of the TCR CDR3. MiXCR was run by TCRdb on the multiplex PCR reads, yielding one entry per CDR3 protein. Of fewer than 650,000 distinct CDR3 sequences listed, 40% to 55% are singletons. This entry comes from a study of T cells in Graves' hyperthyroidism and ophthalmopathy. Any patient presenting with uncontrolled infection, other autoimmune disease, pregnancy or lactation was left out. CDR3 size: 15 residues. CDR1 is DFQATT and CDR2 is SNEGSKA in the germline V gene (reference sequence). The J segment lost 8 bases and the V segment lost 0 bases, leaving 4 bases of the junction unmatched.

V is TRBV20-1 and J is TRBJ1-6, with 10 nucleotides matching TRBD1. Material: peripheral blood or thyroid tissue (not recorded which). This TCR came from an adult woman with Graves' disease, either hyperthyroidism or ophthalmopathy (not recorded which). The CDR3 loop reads CSARDPGTGDSPLHF. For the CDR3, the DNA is TGCAGTGCTAGAGACCCCGGGACAGGGGATTCACCCCTCCACTTT.